This T cell receptor beta chain was identified in a study of beta chain features in type 1 diabetes. The CDR3 contains 15 residues. Germline CDR1 is MNHNY and CDR2 is SVGAGI (reference sequence). V shed 7 bases and J 9 bases; nucleotides not matched to a gene: 14. Expressed TCRB transcripts were sequenced, since all the RNA that had been isolated was reverse transcribed. Sequenced by immunoSEQ multiplex PCR; TCRdb stores in-frame clones only, minus some. The sample has over 150,000 clones, 7.5% to 10% seen once. The chain carries TRBV6-6 and TRBJ1-5, with 8 bases lining up with TRBD1. Source material: central memory CD4+ T cells from blood. This TCR came from a man aged 18-30 years in good health. CDR3 in amino acids: CASIKDRTGYGPQHF. CDR3 DNA: TGTGCCAGCATCAAAGATAGGACAGGGTACGGGCCCCAGCATTTT.